This TCR beta chain comes out of a study of T cell repertoires in aging, cancer and after chemotherapy. Multiplex touch-down PCR with TRB-A/B primers amplified rearranged V-D-J TRB sequences. Each CDR3 protein is one row after TCRdb ran MiXCR on the multiplex PCR reads. This repertoire shows about 5,500 distinct CDR3 sequences, over 25% found once; its top ten account for around 5%. Trimming removed 1 base from V and 4 bases from J, with 11 bases in between. The CDR3 extends over 14 amino acids. The germline gives CDR1 SGHDT, CDR2 YYEEEE. Peripheral blood genomic DNA, not sorted cells or RNA, was the template. Within the sample, this clonotype is medium-sized.

V is TRBV5-6 and J is TRBJ2-5; D possibly corresponds to TRBD1 (6 bases). The sequencing sample was made of blood. This clonotype was obtained from a human donor in good health. CDR3 region: CASSLWDIPETQYF. As DNA, the CDR3 is TGTGCCAGCAGCTTGTGGGACATCCCAGAGACCCAGTACTTC.